This T cell receptor beta chain comes out of a study of tumor T cells in aggressive B-cell lymphoma. Assay used: immunoSEQ multiplex PCR; TCRdb lists only in-frame clones, some missing. This sample has thousands of clones, with almost 85% found just once. CDR1 and CDR2 (germline): SNHLY, FYNNEI. The CDR3 is made up of 16 amino acids. The V and J ends lost 6 bases and 0 bases, in that order; junction bases with no gene match: 8. The receptor was isolated from an adult with diffuse large B cell lymphoma. The sequencing sample was made of tumor tissue. This rearrangement joins TRBV2 to TRBJ1-2, with 9 bases identical to TRBD1. CDR3: CASRRGTGFSNYGYTF. The CDR3 bases are TGTGCCAGCAGGCGCGGGACAGGGTTTTCTAACTATGGCTACACCTTC. The variable domain in full, completed from reference TRBV2 and TRBJ1-2, reads EPEVTQTPSHQVTQMGQEVILRCVPISNHLYFYWYRQILGQKVEFLVSFYNNEISEKSEIFDDQFSVERPDGSNFTLKIRSTKLEDSAMYFCASRRGTGFSNYGYTFGSGTRLTVV.